These T cell receptor beta chains were read from a single sample in a study of beta chain features in type 1 diabetes. This table comes from immunoSEQ multiplex PCR, and its TCRdb copy is limited to in-frame clones, with some not included. The sample shows roughly 250,000 clones, around 20% of them seen only once. The sample taken for sequencing was naive CD4+ T cells from blood. The receptors come from a middle-aged woman with type 1 diabetes. CDR3s include the opening cysteine and the closing phenylalanine or tryptophan. A D gene is named only where the DNA matches it firmly. Clone size is stated in some rows and not others, as once, few, many or a class when expanded.

J gene,clone size,V gene,D gene,CDR3 DNA,CDR3 protein
TRBJ2-5,NA,TRBV27,NA,TGTGCCAGCAGTTTATCGAAGGGCGGGTGGTACCAAGAGACCCAGTACTTC,CASSLSKGGWYQETQYF
TRBJ2-7,few,TRBV5-7,NA,TGTGCCAGCAGCTTTAACTCCTACGAGCAGTACTTC,CASSFNSYEQYF
TRBJ1-2,NA,TRBV5-1,TRBD1,TGCGCCAGCAGCTCGGGACAGACGCTTAACTATGGCTACACCTTC,CASSSGQTLNYGYTF
TRBJ2-1,few,TRBV30,TRBD2,TGTGCCTGGGGGAGGACTAGCGGGTGGGATGAGCAGTTCTTC,CAWGRTSGWDEQFF
TRBJ1-2,NA,TRBV28,NA,TGTGCCAGCAGTTTGGGCACCTATGGCTACACCTTC,CASSLGTYGYTF
TRBJ2-5,NA,TRBV4-1,NA,TGCGCCAGCAGCCAAGTAGGGGTCGGGGGAGAGACCCAGTACTTC,CASSQVGVGGETQYF
TRBJ2-1,NA,TRBV7-2,TRBD2,TGTGCCAGCAGCTCCCAGCGGGGTAGCTCCTACAATGAGCAGTTCTTC,CASSSQRGSSYNEQFF
TRBJ2-3,NA,TRBV4-3,TRBD1,TGCGCCAGCAGCCAAGCCAGGGGGTATGGAGATACGCAGTATTTT,CASSQARGYGDTQYF
TRBJ2-1,NA,TRBV6-6,NA,TGTGCCAGCAGTTTCGTTGGGCGCAATGAGCAGTTCTTC,CASSFVGRNEQFF
TRBJ1-1,NA,TRBV2,NA,TGTGCCAGCAGTGTAGTAGGGGTGGACACTGAAGCTTTCTTT,CASSVVGVDTEAFF